One and the same sample provided the 14 T cell receptor beta chains below, sequenced in a study of molecular identifiers for immune sequencing clone quantification. Using its own MiXCR run on the PCR reads, TCRdb lists one record per CDR3 protein. The table has some 59,000 distinct CDR3 sequences, roughly 24% seen once. Sequenced material: naive CD8+ T cells from blood, with Jurkat cell RNA spiked in. Subset of the sample: FACS-sorted CD8+CD4-CCR7+CD45RA+ naive T cells. These receptor sequences come from a human donor in good health. Some libraries in this study had Jurkat cell RNA spiked in.

This clonotype was seen at least ten times. This rearrangement joins TRBV5-4 to TRBJ1-1; D is possibly TRBD1 (5 bases). CDR1 SGHNT and CDR2 YYREEE come from the germline V gene (reference sequence). Between the trimmed V and J ends, which lost 0 bases and 4 bases, there was a span of 13 bases. The CDR3 consists of 15 residues. The CDR3 spells CASSLVPRASTEAFF. In DNA, the CDR3 is TGTGCCAGCAGCTTGGTTCCCAGGGCCTCCACTGAAGCTTTCTTT.

This clonotype was observed a handful of times. The chain combines TRBV14 with TRBJ2-1; 9 positions match TRBD1. The CDR3 totals 18 residues. Trimming cost V 0 bases and J 10 bases; bases outside gene matches: 16. In germline, CDR1 is SGHDN, CDR2 FVKESK. As DNA, the CDR3 is TGTGCCAGCAGCCAAGAACAGGGGGCGCGTCATGGGAAGATAGAGCAGTTCTTC. Translation: CASSQEQGARHGKIEQFF.

This clonotype was detected ten times or more. CDR3 DNA: TGTGCCAGCAGCCAAGAGTTGGGGTTTCGAGAGACCCAGTACTTC. It yields the protein CASSQELGFRETQYF. The chain combines TRBV14 with TRBJ2-5; D not resolved. CDR3 length equals 15 residues. Trimming stripped 0 bases from V and 4 bases from J, with 12 bases between. Germline CDR1 reads SGHDN; CDR2 reads FVKESK.

Concerning this clonotype: Relative to the germline gene, one junction end is altered; a read error may explain this. CDR3 sequence (DNA): TGTGCCAGCAGCATCGGGACTCTAAGCTCCTCCGCGCCGTCCTTC. Amino acid sequence: CASSIGTLSSSAPSF. The V gene is TRBV7-2, the J gene TRBJ2-7; possible D gene TRBD2, 6 bases. Germline loops: CDR1 SGHTA, CDR2 FQGNSA. The CDR3 covers 15 residues.

This clonotype was found many times. V gene TRBV6-6 combines with J gene TRBJ1-4; no reliable D call. This CDR3 has 17 residues. From germline, CDR1 is MNHNY and CDR2 SVGAGI (reference sequence). V gave up 2 bases and J gave up 0 bases, with 13 bases separating them. The CDR3 here is CASSYVVKTATNEKLFF. The CDR3 DNA reads TGTGCCAGCAGTTACGTTGTGAAGACCGCAACTAATGAAAAACTGTTTTTT.

In its sample, this clonotype was seen a few times. This may come from a read error, since a much larger clone is one base off. V is TRBV6-1 and J is TRBJ2-7; TRBD1 matches 9 bases. This CDR3 comprises 16 residues. The V and J ends lost 3 bases and 4 bases, in that order; junction bases with no gene match: 10. Germline V CDR1 and CDR2: MNHNS, SASEGT. CDR3 loop: CASSDYLGQGSYEQYF. CDR3 sequence (DNA): TGTGCCAGCAGTGATTACCTGGGACAGGGATCGTACGAGCAGTACTTC.

This clonotype was seen repeatedly, ten times or more. The chain combines TRBV29-1 with TRBJ2-1, with D possibly being TRBD1 (5 bases). V lost 2 bases, J lost 0 bases, and 8 bases lay in between. This CDR3 has 14 residues. CDR1 and CDR2 (germline): SQVTM, ANQGSEA. CDR3 residues: CSVESDISYNEQFF. As DNA, the CDR3 is TGCAGCGTTGAATCGGACATCTCCTACAATGAGCAGTTCTTC.

This clonotype was counted once. This may be a read error, as it is one base from a much larger clone. The V and J genes are TRBV19 and TRBJ2-3; 8 nucleotides match TRBD1. In germline, CDR1 is LNHDA, CDR2 SQIVND (reference sequence). CDR3 length equals 13 residues. The CDR3 region is CASKDRVTDAQYF. The CDR3 DNA follows: TGTGCCAGTAAGGACAGGGTCACAGATGCGCAGTATTTT.

This clonotype was observed at least ten times. The chain couples TRBV27 to TRBJ2-7; D gene unclear. The germline V gene encodes CDR1 MNHEY and CDR2 SMNVEV (reference sequence). This CDR3 is 12 amino acids long. The germline V and J ends were trimmed by 2 bases and 6 bases, with 8 bases remaining between them. The CDR3 nucleotides read TGTGCCAGCAGTTTACCGGCTGGCGAGCAGTACTTC. Its translation is CASSLPAGEQYF.

This clonotype was counted only a few times. This may be a read error: a much more frequent sequence differs by one nucleotide. This rearrangement joins TRBV28 to TRBJ1-1; no definite D call. Germline CDR1 and CDR2: MDHEN and SYDVKM. V was cut by 2 bases and J by 0 bases, with 7 bases left in between. The CDR3 runs to 14 residues. The CDR3 bases are TGTGCCAGCAGTTTAGCGAGCCTGAACACTGAAGCTTTCTTT. This encodes CASSLASLNTEAFF.

This clonotype was recorded many times. CDR3 amino acids: CASSPPIQISFSGANVLTF. CDR3 bases: TGTGCCAGCTCACCACCCATTCAAATTAGCTTCTCTGGGGCCAACGTCCTGACTTTC. J is TRBJ2-6 and V is TRBV18; D call uncertain. Per the germline V gene, CDR1 is KGHSH and CDR2 is LQKENI. Trimming removed 0 bases from V and 0 bases from J, with 15 bases in between. There are 19 residues in the CDR3.

This clonotype has at least ten counts. V usage is TRBV9 and J usage is TRBJ1-3; no clear D gene. Trimming took 3 bases from V and 7 from J, leaving 8 bases between them. The CDR3 spans 12 residues. CDR1 is SGDLS, CDR2 YYNGEE, per germline. The CDR3 spells CASSDRYNTIYF. The CDR3 DNA sequence: TGTGCCAGCAGCGATCGTTATAACACCATATATTTT.

With respect to this clonotype: It may be a read error: a sequence one base away is much more abundant. J is TRBJ2-3 and V is TRBV7-8, with 8 bases identical to TRBD2. CDR3 length equals 16 residues. J gave up 2 bases and V 4 bases, and 8 bases lay outside the gene matches. Germline values: CDR1 SGHVS, CDR2 FQNEAQ. CDR3 nucleotides: TGTGCCAGCAGCTCGGCTAGCGGGCGTAACACAGATACGCAGTATTTT. It codes for CASSSASGRNTDTQYF.

Notes on this clonotype: A much larger clone differs by one base, so this may be a read error. The V and J genes are TRBV7-6 and TRBJ2-3; possible D gene TRBD2, 6 bases. Germline V lookup: CDR1 SGHVS, CDR2 FNYEAQ. There are 17 residues in the CDR3. The CDR3 sequence is CASGLAEHRGETDTQYF. The CDR3 DNA sequence: TGTGCCAGCGGCTTAGCGGAACATAGGGGTGAGACAGATACGCAGTATTTT.